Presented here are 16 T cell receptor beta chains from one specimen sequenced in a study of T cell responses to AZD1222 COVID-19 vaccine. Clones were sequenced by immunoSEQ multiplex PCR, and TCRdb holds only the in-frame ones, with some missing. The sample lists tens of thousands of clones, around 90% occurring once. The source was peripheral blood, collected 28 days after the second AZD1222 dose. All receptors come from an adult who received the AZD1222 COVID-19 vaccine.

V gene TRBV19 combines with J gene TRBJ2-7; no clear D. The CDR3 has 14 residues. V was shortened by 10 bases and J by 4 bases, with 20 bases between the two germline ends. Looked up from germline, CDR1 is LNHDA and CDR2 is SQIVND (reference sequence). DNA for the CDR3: TGTGCCACCGCACCGGGCCCTAGACATTACGAGCAGTACTTC. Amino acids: CATAPGPRHYEQYF.

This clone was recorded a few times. The CDR3 protein is CASSQAQGAGYGYTF. CDR3 in DNA: TGCGCCAGCAGCCAAGCACAGGGGGCGGGCTATGGCTACACCTTC. The chain is built from TRBV4-1 and TRBJ1-2; 9 bases align to TRBD1. J lost 4 bases, V lost 1 base, and 4 bases had no gene match. The CDR3 totals 15 residues. Per germline, CDR1 MGHRA and CDR2 YSYEKL.

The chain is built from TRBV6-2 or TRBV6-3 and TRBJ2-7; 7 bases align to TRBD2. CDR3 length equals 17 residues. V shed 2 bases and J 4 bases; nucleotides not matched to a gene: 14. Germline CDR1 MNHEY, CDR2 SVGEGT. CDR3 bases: TGTGCCAGCAGTTACCCCCTGACTAGCCCAAGTTTGTACGAGCAGTACTTC. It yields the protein CASSYPLTSPSLYEQYF.

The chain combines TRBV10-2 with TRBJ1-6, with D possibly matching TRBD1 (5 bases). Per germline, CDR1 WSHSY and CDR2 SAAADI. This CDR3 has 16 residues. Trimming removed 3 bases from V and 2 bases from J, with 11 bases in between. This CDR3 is CASSEGQGTYNSPLHF. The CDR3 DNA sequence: TGCGCCAGCAGTGAAGGGCAGGGCACCTATAATTCACCCCTCCACTTT.

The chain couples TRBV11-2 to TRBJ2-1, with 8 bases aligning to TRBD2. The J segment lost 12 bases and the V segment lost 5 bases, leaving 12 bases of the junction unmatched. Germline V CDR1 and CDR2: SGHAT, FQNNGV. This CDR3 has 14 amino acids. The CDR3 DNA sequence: TGTGCCAGCAGCCCCCCCCGGCGGGGGGACGGGCAGTTCTTC. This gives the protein CASSPPRRGDGQFF. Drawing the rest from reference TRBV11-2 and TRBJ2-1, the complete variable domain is EAGVAQSPRYKIIEKRQSVAFWCNPISGHATLYWYQQILGQGPKLLIQFQNNGVVDDSQLPKDRFSAERLKGVDSTLKIQPAKLEDSAVYLCASSPPRRGDGQFFGPGTRLTVL.

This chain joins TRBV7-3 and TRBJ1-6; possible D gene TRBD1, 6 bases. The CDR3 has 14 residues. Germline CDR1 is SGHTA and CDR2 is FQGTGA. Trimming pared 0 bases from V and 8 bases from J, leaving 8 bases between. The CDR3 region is CASSLTGGDSPLHF. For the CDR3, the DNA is TGTGCCAGCAGCTTAACGGGGGGCGATTCACCCCTCCACTTT.

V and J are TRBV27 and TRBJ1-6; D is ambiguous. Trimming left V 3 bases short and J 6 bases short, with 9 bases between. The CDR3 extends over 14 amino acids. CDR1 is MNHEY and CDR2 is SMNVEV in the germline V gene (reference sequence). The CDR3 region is CASSFRSTNSPLHF. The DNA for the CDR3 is TGTGCCAGCAGTTTTCGGAGCACTAATTCACCCCTCCACTTT.

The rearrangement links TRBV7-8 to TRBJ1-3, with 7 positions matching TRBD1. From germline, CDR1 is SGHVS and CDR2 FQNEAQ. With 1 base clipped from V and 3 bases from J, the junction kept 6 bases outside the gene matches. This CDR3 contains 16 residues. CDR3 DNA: TGTGCCAGCAGCTTAGAAGGGGGCGGTAGTGGAAACACCATATATTTT. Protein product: CASSLEGGGSGNTIYF.

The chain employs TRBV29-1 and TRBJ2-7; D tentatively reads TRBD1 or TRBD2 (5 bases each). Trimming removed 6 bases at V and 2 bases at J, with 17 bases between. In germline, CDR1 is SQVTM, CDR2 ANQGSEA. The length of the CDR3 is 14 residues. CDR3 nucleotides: TGCAGCGTCCGCGGGCAGGTAGGGGCCTACGAGCAGTACTTC. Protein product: CSVRGQVGAYEQYF.

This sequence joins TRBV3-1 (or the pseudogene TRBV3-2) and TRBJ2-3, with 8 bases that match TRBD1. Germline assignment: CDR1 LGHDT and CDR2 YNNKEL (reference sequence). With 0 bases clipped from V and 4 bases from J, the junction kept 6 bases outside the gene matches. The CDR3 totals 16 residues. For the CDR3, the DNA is TGTGCCAGCAGCCAAGAAAGTCAGACAGGGGCAGATACGCAGTATTTT. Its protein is CASSQESQTGADTQYF.

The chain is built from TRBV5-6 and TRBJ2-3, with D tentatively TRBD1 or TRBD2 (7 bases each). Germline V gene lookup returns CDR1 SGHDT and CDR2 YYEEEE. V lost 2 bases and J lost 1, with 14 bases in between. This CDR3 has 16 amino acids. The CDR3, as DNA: TGTGCCAGCAGCTTTCAGGGGGGGGCCGGCACAGATACGCAGTATTTT. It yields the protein CASSFQGGAGTDTQYF.

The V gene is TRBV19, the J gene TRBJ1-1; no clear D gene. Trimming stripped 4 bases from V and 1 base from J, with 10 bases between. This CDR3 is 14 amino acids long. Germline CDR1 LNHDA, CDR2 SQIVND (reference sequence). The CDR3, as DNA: TGTGCCAGTAGTACCAGGACGGAGAACACTGAAGCTTTCTTT. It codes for CASSTRTENTEAFF.

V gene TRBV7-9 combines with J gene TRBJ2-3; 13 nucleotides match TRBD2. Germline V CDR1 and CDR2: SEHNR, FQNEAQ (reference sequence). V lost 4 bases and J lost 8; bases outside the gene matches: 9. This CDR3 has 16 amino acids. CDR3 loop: CASSSGLAGAPGTQYF. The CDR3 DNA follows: TGTGCCAGCAGCTCTGGACTAGCGGGGGCCCCAGGTACGCAGTATTTT. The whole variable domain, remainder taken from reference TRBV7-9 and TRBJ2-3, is DTGVSQNPRHKITKRGQNVTFRCDPISEHNRLYWYRQTLGQGPEFLTYFQNEAQLEKSRLLSDRFSAERPKGSFSTLEIQRTEQGDSAMYLCASSSGLAGAPGTQYFGPGTRLTVL.

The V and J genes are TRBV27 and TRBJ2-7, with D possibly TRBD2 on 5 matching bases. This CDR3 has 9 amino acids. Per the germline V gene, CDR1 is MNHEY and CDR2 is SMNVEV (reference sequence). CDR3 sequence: CGGSYEQYF. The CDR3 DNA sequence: TGTGGCGGGTCCTACGAGCAGTACTTC.

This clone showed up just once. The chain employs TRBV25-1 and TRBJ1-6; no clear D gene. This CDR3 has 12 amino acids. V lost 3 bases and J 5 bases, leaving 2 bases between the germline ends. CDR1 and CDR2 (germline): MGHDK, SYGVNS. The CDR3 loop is CASSENNSPLHF. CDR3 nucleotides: TGTGCCAGCAGTGAGAATAATTCACCCCTCCACTTT.

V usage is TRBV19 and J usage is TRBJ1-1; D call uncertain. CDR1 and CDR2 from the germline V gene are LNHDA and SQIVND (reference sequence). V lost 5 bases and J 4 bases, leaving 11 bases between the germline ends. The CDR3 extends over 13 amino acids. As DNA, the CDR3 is TGTGCCAGTAGTCCGGACGCGGGCACTGAAGCTTTCTTT. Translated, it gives CASSPDAGTEAFF. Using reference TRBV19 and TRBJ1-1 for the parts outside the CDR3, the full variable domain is DGGITQSPKYLFRKEGQNVTLSCEQNLNHDAMYWYRQDPGQGLRLIYYSQIVNDFQKGDIAEGYSVSREKKESFPLTVTSAQKNPTAFYLCASSPDAGTEAFFGQGTRLTVV.